The 27 T cell receptor beta chains in this list originate from one sample, sequenced in a study of T cells after yellow fever vaccination. TCRdb analysed the 5' RACE reads with MiXCR anew, one entry per CDR3 protein. This table holds approximately 300,000 distinct CDR3 sequences, 6.8% found once. The specimen comprised PBMCs, sampled 35 to 50 days after the first yellow fever vaccination. Source of these receptors: a man between 18 and 29 years old who received the YFV17D yellow fever vaccine.

This chain links TRBV9 with TRBJ1-1; no reliable D call. V gave up 1 base and J gave up 3 bases, with 7 bases separating them. This CDR3 has 13 residues. Germline CDR1 and CDR2: SGDLS and YYNGEE. The CDR3 DNA follows: TGTGCCAGCAGCGTAAAACCCCACACTGAAGCTTTCTTT. Amino acids: CASSVKPHTEAFF.

The count of this clonotype is one. V and J are TRBV4-1 and TRBJ1-3; perhaps TRBD1 as D (5 bases). CDR3 length equals 15 residues. CDR1 is MGHRA, CDR2 YSYEKL, per germline. V lost 0 bases and J 3 bases, leaving 9 bases between the germline ends. The CDR3 here is CASSQDPGDGNTIYF. As DNA, the CDR3 is TGCGCCAGCAGCCAAGATCCGGGGGATGGAAACACCATATATTTT.

This clonotype has at least ten counts. The V and J genes are TRBV19 and TRBJ2-1; D possibly corresponds to TRBD2 (6 bases). Germline loops: CDR1 LNHDA, CDR2 SQIVND (reference sequence). CDR3 size: 13 residues. The V gene lost 3 bases and the J gene lost 6 bases, with 9 bases spanning the gap. CDR3: CASSIGTANEQFF. CDR3 DNA sequence: TGTGCCAGTAGTATCGGGACTGCCAATGAGCAGTTCTTC. The entire variable domain, with the rest obtained from reference TRBV19 and TRBJ2-1, is as follows: DGGITQSPKYLFRKEGQNVTLSCEQNLNHDAMYWYRQDPGQGLRLIYYSQIVNDFQKGDIAEGYSVSREKKESFPLTVTSAQKNPTAFYLCASSIGTANEQFFGPGTRLTVL.

This clonotype was detected many times. This chain uses TRBV6-6 with TRBJ2-5; no reliable D call. This CDR3 region has 12 residues. Germline CDR1 MNHNY, CDR2 SVGAGI (reference sequence). With 10 bases removed from V and 7 bases from J, the gap between germline ends came to 16 bases. In DNA, the CDR3 is TGTGCCACAATCGGTCCCCCCCGGACCCAGTACTTC. This codes for CATIGPPRTQYF.

This clonotype was seen a few times. This chain connects TRBV18 to TRBJ1-5, with D perhaps matching TRBD1 (6 bases). CDR3 size: 15 residues. Trimming cost V 6 bases and J 2 bases, with 14 bases left between them. In germline, CDR1 is KGHSH, CDR2 LQKENI. The CDR3 is CASSKQGSGNQPQHF. CDR3 in DNA: TGTGCCAGCTCCAAACAGGGATCGGGCAATCAGCCCCAGCATTTT.

The chain is built from TRBV29-1 and TRBJ2-1; 11 nucleotides match TRBD2. This CDR3 is built from 16 residues. Germline values: CDR1 SQVTM, CDR2 ANQGSEA. J gave up 4 bases and V 0 bases, and 5 bases lay outside the gene matches. CDR3 sequence (DNA): TGCAGCGTTGAAGACTTCCTAGCGGGGGGATACAATGAGCAGTTCTTC. Its translation is CSVEDFLAGGYNEQFF.

This clonotype was recorded a few times. This chain connects TRBV5-4 to TRBJ1-1; D unclear. CDR1 is SGHNT, CDR2 YYREEE, per germline (reference sequence). V lost 0 bases to trimming and J lost 11 bases, with 14 bases between them. The CDR3 covers 13 residues. The CDR3 nucleotides are TGTGCCAGCAGCTTGGATGAGGGCGGAGAGGCTTTCTTT. The encoded protein is CASSLDEGGEAFF. Drawing the rest from reference TRBV5-4 and TRBJ1-1, the complete variable domain is ETGVTQSPTHLIKTRGQQVTLRCSSQSGHNTVSWYQQALGQGPQFIFQYYREEENGRGNFPPRFSGLQFPNYSSELNVNALELDDSALYLCASSLDEGGEAFFGQGTRLTVV.

This clonotype was recorded at least ten times. V and J are TRBV5-1 and TRBJ2-5; D gene uncertain. V gave up 2 bases and J gave up 3 bases, with 14 bases separating them. CDR1 SGHRS and CDR2 YFSETQ come from the germline V gene. The CDR3 consists of 15 residues. CDR3 sequence: CASSLSFRTEETQYF. CDR3 coding DNA: TGCGCCAGCAGCTTATCGTTCCGGACCGAAGAGACCCAGTACTTC.

This clonotype was detected only a few times. This chain joins TRBV27 and TRBJ2-3; 10 bases align to TRBD2. There are 16 residues in the CDR3. The ends lost 3 bases at V and 2 bases at J; junction bases unmatched: 5. Germline CDR1 and CDR2: MNHEY and SMNVEV (reference sequence). CDR3 nucleotides: TGTGCCAGCAGTTTTGGTAGCGGGGGGTTCACAGATACGCAGTATTTT. Residues: CASSFGSGGFTDTQYF.

The rearrangement uses TRBV6-1 and TRBJ2-2, with TRBD2 identical over 14 bases. Germline CDR1 MNHNS, CDR2 SASEGT. Trimming at V came to 7 bases and at J to 0 bases, leaving 7 bases not matched to a gene. The CDR3 runs 18 residues. The CDR3 here is CASTMTSGGDANTGELFF. The CDR3 DNA reads as TGTGCCAGCACTATGACTAGCGGGGGGGACGCGAACACCGGGGAGCTGTTTTTT.

This clonotype showed up just a few times. V gene TRBV18 combines with J gene TRBJ2-6, with D perhaps assigned TRBD1 or TRBD2 (6 bases each). The germline CDR1 and CDR2 sequences are KGHSH and LQKENI. The CDR3 extends over 16 amino acids. Trimming took 8 bases from V and 0 from J, leaving 14 bases between them. CDR3 sequence: CASRGGQFSGANVLTF. As DNA, the CDR3 is TGTGCCAGCCGGGGAGGACAGTTCTCTGGGGCCAACGTCCTGACTTTC.

This clonotype was observed many times. This chain connects TRBV5-4 to TRBJ2-3; 8 nucleotides line up with TRBD2. CDR1 and CDR2 (germline): SGHNT, YYREEE (reference sequence). This CDR3 is built from 17 residues. V shed 1 base and J 1 base; nucleotides not matched to a gene: 8. CDR3 nucleotide sequence: TGTGCCAGCAGCTTGTCGGAACTGCGGGGGGGCACAGATACGCAGTATTTT. This sequence encodes CASSLSELRGGTDTQYF.

This clonotype has ten or more counts. The rearrangement uses TRBV5-1 and TRBJ2-1; D unresolved. This CDR3 has 14 residues. The V gene lost 0 bases and the J gene lost 1 base, with 5 bases spanning the gap. Germline V lookup: CDR1 SGHRS, CDR2 YFSETQ. CDR3 coding DNA: TGCGCCAGCAGCTTGGACCCTTCCTACAATGAGCAGTTCTTC. Encoded protein: CASSLDPSYNEQFF.

Only a few counts were recorded for this clonotype. The chain couples TRBV5-6 to TRBJ1-2; unclear D gene. This CDR3 is 18 amino acids long. Germline-derived CDR1 and CDR2 are SGHDT and YYEEEE. The V end was cut by 0 bases, the J end by 1 base, with 19 bases between. The CDR3 protein is CASSLVPGARPDNYGYTF. CDR3 in DNA: TGTGCCAGCAGCTTGGTACCGGGAGCAAGACCAGATAACTATGGCTACACCTTC.

This clonotype was counted between two and nine times. The rearrangement links TRBV15 to TRBJ1-5, with no clear D. CDR1 is LNHNV, CDR2 YYDKDF, per germline (reference sequence). CDR3 size: 13 residues. Trimming cost V 6 bases and J 7 bases, with 13 bases left between them. The CDR3 region is CATSNMGGQPQHF. CDR3 nucleotide sequence: TGTGCCACCAGTAACATGGGCGGACAGCCCCAGCATTTT.

This clonotype was recorded at least ten times. The rearrangement joins TRBV12-3 or TRBV12-4 to TRBJ1-1; D gene ambiguous. This CDR3 region has 12 residues. V was pared by 4 bases and J by 1 base, with 4 bases between. Here the CDR3 DNA reads TGTGCCAGCAGTTACGGGAACACTGAAGCTTTCTTT. Encoded protein: CASSYGNTEAFF.

The table lists this clonotype with many counts. J is TRBJ2-3 and V is TRBV4-2; D remains unclear. This CDR3 is built from 11 residues. The ends were cut back, 3 bases at V and 4 bases at J, with 2 bases in the middle. Germline V gene lookup returns CDR1 LGHNA and CDR2 YNFKEQ. The CDR3: CASSHSDTQYF. CDR3 coding DNA: TGTGCCAGCAGCCACTCAGATACGCAGTATTTT.

The J gene is TRBJ2-7, the V gene TRBV4-3; the match to TRBD1 covers 9 bases. The CDR3 length is 16 residues. Per germline, CDR1 LGHNA and CDR2 YSLEER. V shed 0 bases, J shed 4 bases, and the junction held 7 bases outside the gene matches. In nucleotides, the CDR3 is TGCGCCAGCAGCCAAGACTCGACAGGGGGTATGTACGAGCAGTACTTC. It specifies CASSQDSTGGMYEQYF.

The V and J genes are TRBV24-1 and TRBJ1-5, with D unresolved. The CDR3 is 13 residues long. Trimming took 9 bases from V and 7 from J, leaving 15 bases between them. Germline lookup yields CDR1 KGHDR and CDR2 SFDVKD. CDR3: CATSGMEAQPQHF. The CDR3 nucleotides are TGTGCCACCTCGGGTATGGAGGCACAGCCCCAGCATTTT.

This clonotype was observed a handful of times. The V call is TRBV12-3 or TRBV12-4, the J call TRBJ2-1, with 16 bases lining up with TRBD2. V shed 5 bases and J 6 bases; nucleotides not matched to a gene: 13. CDR3 length: 19 amino acids. The CDR3 DNA is TGTGCCAGCAGTCCTAACCGGGGACTAGCGGGGGGGTTAGGCAATGAGCAGTTCTTC. This codes for CASSPNRGLAGGLGNEQFF.

This clonotype was counted a few times. The genes are TRBV7-6 and TRBJ2-3, with D possibly being TRBD2 (5 bases). CDR1 is SGHVS, CDR2 FNYEAQ, per germline. This CDR3 has 14 amino acids. V shed 1 base and J shed 5 bases, with 10 bases lying between them. Here the CDR3 DNA reads TGTGCCAGCAGCTTAGAGGTAGCGAAAGATACGCAGTATTTT. Translated: CASSLEVAKDTQYF.

This sequence joins TRBV9 and TRBJ1-1; 7 bases match TRBD1. CDR1 is SGDLS and CDR2 is YYNGEE in the germline V gene. V shed 3 bases, J shed 4 bases, and the junction held 6 bases outside the gene matches. The CDR3 has 14 residues. This CDR3 is CASSARGSFTEAFF. The CDR3, as DNA: TGTGCCAGCAGCGCCAGGGGGTCGTTCACTGAAGCTTTCTTT.

V and J are TRBV6-1 and TRBJ2-1; TRBD1 agrees at 9 bases. After removal of 4 bases from V and 7 bases from J, the junction contained 11 bases not matched to a gene. The CDR3 runs 16 residues. Per germline, CDR1 MNHNS and CDR2 SASEGT. The CDR3 DNA sequence: TGTGCCAGCAGTGGGAGACACGGGACAGGGTATAATGAGCAGTTCTTC. As protein: CASSGRHGTGYNEQFF.

This clonotype was seen ten or more times. This rearrangement joins TRBV12-3 or TRBV12-4 to TRBJ1-5; tentative D call: TRBD1 (5 bases). CDR3 size: 14 residues. The V end lost 5 bases, the J end lost 4 bases, and 12 bases lay between the germline ends. As DNA, the CDR3 is TGTGCCAGCAGTCCAGAGAAGGGGAATCAGCCCCAGCATTTT. Translating gives CASSPEKGNQPQHF.

The rearrangement links TRBV4-2 to TRBJ1-2; a possible D gene is TRBD1 (5 bases). CDR1 is LGHNA, CDR2 YNFKEQ, per germline. The CDR3 consists of 14 residues. V lost 2 bases and J lost 7, with 14 bases in between. The CDR3 DNA reads as TGTGCCAGCAGCCAAATGGGGCCAGGATCTGGCTACACCTTC. Protein: CASSQMGPGSGYTF.

This chain joins TRBV2 and TRBJ2-3, with 12 bases that match TRBD2. The CDR3 totals 15 residues. V dropped 4 bases and J dropped 9; count of bases not matched to a gene: 8. Germline CDR1 reads SNHLY; CDR2 reads FYNNEI. CDR3 coding DNA: TGTGCCAGCAGTGCGGCTAGCGGGGGGGCCGGAACGCAGTATTTT. As protein: CASSAASGGAGTQYF.

This clonotype has more than one count but fewer than ten. The genes are TRBV5-1 and TRBJ2-5; 7 positions agree with TRBD2. CDR1 SGHRS and CDR2 YFSETQ come from the germline V gene. The CDR3 length is 16 residues. V lost 1 base to trimming and J lost 9 bases; unmatched junction nucleotides: 15. This chain's CDR3 is CASSLRAASGESAQYF. CDR3 nucleotides: TGCGCCAGCAGCTTGAGGGCGGCTAGCGGTGAATCGGCCCAGTACTTC.